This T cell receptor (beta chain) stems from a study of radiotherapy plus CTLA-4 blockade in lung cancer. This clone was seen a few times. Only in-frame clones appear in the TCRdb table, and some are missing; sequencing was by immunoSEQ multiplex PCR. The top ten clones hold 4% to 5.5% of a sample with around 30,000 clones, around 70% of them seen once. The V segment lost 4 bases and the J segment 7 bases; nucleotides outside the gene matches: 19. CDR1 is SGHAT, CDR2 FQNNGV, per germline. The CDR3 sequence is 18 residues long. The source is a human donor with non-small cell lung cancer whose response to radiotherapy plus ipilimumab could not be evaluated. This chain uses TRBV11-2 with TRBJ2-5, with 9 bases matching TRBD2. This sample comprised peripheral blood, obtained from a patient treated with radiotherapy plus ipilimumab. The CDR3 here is CASSSRFVTSGGTGTQYF. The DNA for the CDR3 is TGTGCCAGCAGCTCTCGATTTGTGACTAGCGGTGGAACCGGGACCCAGTACTTC. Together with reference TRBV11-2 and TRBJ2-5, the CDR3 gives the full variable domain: EAGVAQSPRYKIIEKRQSVAFWCNPISGHATLYWYQQILGQGPKLLIQFQNNGVVDDSQLPKDRFSAERLKGVDSTLKIQPAKLEDSAVYLCASSSRFVTSGGTGTQYFGPGTRLLVL.